The text below deals with one T cell receptor beta chain. Its antigen is as yet unknown. This specimen belongs to a study of monozygotic twins with cystic fibrosis. Study results and limitations: The repertoire was suggested to be naive-dominated, clonality median approximately 0.009. In this small cohort, shared CDR3 numbers showed no association with age, concordance or disease severity. Co-twins had the most similar V usage for 13 of 16 pairs, J for 8.

TCRdb's table, derived via immunoSEQ multiplex PCR, lists solely in-frame clones and lacks some. The sample carries around 34,000 clones, 66% recorded once. This receptor was identified in a girl under 18 with cystic fibrosis. Source material: blood.

The CDR3 sequence: CASSQVPRDRYNEQFF. The CDR3 nucleotides read TGCGCCAGCAGCCAAGTGCCCCGAGACAGATACAATGAGCAGTTCTTC. The chain uses TRBV4-3 and TRBJ2-1, with D possibly TRBD1 on 5 matching bases. Germline loops: CDR1 LGHNA, CDR2 YSLEER. This CDR3 contains 16 residues. V was cut by 1 base and J by 4 bases, with 14 bases left in between.